The following is a TCR beta chain sequence with its context. After removal of 1 base from V and 2 bases from J, the junction contained 17 bases not matched to a gene. CDR3 length: 20 residues. Germline CDR1 LGHNA, CDR2 YSLEER. Libraries were prepared by immunoSEQ multiplex PCR; TCRdb keeps only in-frame clonotypes and omits some of them. The sample records tens of thousands of clones, around 90% being singletons. The data stem from a study of blood T cell repertoires in COVID-19. V usage is TRBV4-3 and J usage is TRBJ1-2, with 9 bases fitting TRBD1. The sample was peripheral blood. The TCR comes from a man aged 50-60 years with COVID-19, enrolled during active disease. CDR3 region: CASSQALQFRGQGKNYGYTF. DNA for the CDR3: TGCGCCAGCAGCCAAGCCTTGCAGTTCCGCGGACAGGGGAAGAACTATGGCTACACCTTC.